This T cell receptor (beta chain) was captured in a study of T cell responses to AZD1222 COVID-19 vaccine. Study information: It was second doses at about 4 or about 12 weeks that were pooled. Regarding the study as a whole: Clonal diversity may have been underestimated in mostly white British donors.

Some clones are missing from TCRdb's copy, which holds only in-frame ones; the method was immunoSEQ multiplex PCR. The sample records about 130,000 clones, nearly 95% being singletons. Points on this clone: Its cognate antigen is unknown.

After removal of 0 bases from V and 5 bases from J, the junction contained 4 bases not matched to a gene. Per the germline V gene, CDR1 is SGHRS and CDR2 is YFSETQ. The length of the CDR3 is 15 residues. The source was peripheral blood, collected on day 0 of AZD1222 vaccination. The V and J genes are TRBV5-1 and TRBJ1-2, with 10 bases identical to TRBD1. The TCR originated in an adult in good health. CDR3 amino acids: CASSLGQGAWYGYTF. CDR3 bases: TGCGCCAGCAGCTTGGGACAGGGGGCATGGTATGGCTACACCTTC.